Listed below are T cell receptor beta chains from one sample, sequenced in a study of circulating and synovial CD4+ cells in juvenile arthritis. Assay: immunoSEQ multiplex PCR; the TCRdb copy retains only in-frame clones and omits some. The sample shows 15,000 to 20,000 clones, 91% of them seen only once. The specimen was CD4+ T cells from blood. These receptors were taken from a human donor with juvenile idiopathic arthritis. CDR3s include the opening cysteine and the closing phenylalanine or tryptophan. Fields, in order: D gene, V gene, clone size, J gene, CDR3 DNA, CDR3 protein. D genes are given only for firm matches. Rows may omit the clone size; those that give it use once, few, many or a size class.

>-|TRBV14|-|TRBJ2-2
TGTGCCAGCAGCCAAGGTAGCCCCGGGACCGGGGAGCTGTTTTTT
CASSQGSPGTGELFF
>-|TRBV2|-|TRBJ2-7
TGTGCCAGCAGTGCCGGACTTCTATCCTACGAGCAGTACTTC
CASSAGLLSYEQYF
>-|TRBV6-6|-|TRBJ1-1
TGTGCCAGCAGTTACTCACAGCCCACAAGGAGGACTGAAGCTTTCTTT
CASSYSQPTRRTEAFF
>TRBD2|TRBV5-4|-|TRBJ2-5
TGTGCCAGCAGCTTGGGAGGGACTAGCGGCAAAGAGACCCAGTACTTC
CASSLGGTSGKETQYF
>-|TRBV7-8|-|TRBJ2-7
TGTGCCAGCAGCTTAGCGGATAGCTACGAGCAGTACTTC
CASSLADSYEQYF
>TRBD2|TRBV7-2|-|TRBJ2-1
TGTGCCAGCAGCTTACGGACTAGCGGGGTCAATGAGCAGTTCTTC
CASSLRTSGVNEQFF
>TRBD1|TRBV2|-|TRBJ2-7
TGTGCCAGCAGTGAAGAGGGACAGGGATACTACGAGCAGTACTTC
CASSEEGQGYYEQYF
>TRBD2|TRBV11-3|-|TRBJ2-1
TGTGCCAGCAGCTTAGGGCGGGAGACTATTGAGCAGTTCTTC
CASSLGRETIEQFF
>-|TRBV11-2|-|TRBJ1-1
TGTGCCAGCAGCCGGCTGACTACGGGGTCAGAAGCTTTCTTT
CASSRLTTGSEAFF
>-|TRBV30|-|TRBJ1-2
TGTGCCTGGAGGTTCGGGGGGAATGGGGGCTACACCTTC
CAWRFGGNGGYTF
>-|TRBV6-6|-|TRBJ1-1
TGTGCCAGCAGTTACGCCAGGGACACTGAAGCTTTCTTT
CASSYARDTEAFF
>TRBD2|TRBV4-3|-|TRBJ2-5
TGCGCCAGCAGCCAAGGGAGACTAGCGGGGGGGCCCGGGGAGACCCAGTACTTC
CASSQGRLAGGPGETQYF
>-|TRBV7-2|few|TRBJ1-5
TGTGCCAGCAGCTTGGACAGATCATATAGCAATCAGCCCCAGCATTTT
CASSLDRSYSNQPQHF
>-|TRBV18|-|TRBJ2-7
TGTGCCAGCTCACCGGGGAGATATCGGGGCGAGCAGTACTTC
CASSPGRYRGEQYF
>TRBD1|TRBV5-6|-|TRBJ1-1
TGTGCCAGCAGGGGGACAGTGAACACTGAAGCTTTCTTT
CASRGTVNTEAFF
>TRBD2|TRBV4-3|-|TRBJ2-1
TGCGCCAGCAGCCAACAACGGGGACTAGCGGGAGTTGAGCAGTTCTTC
CASSQQRGLAGVEQFF
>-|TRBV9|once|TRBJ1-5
TGTGCCAGCAGTAAACAGGTAAATCAGCCCCAGCATTTT
CASSKQVNQPQHF
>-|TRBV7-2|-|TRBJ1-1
TGTGCCAGCAGCTCACATTCAGCGGGGAGGGCTGAAGCTTTCTTT
CASSSHSAGRAEAFF
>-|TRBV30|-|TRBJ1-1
TGTGCCTGGAGTGCTGGCGGACCGGGGTCGGCTTTCTTT
CAWSAGGPGSAFF
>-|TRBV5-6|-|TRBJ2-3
TGTGCCAGCAGCTTGCGGGGAATCACAGATACGCAGTATTTT
CASSLRGITDTQYF
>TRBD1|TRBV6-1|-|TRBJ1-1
TGTGCCAGCAGTGGACGGACAGGGGCGAACACTGAAGCTTTCTTT
CASSGRTGANTEAFF
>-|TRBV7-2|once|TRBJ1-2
TGTGCCAGCAGCTTTACTCCCGAAGGCTACACCTTC
CASSFTPEGYTF
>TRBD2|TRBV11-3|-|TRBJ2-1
TGTGCCAGCAGCCCCCGACGACTAGCGGGGGGCATAAATGAGCAGTTCTTC
CASSPRRLAGGINEQFF
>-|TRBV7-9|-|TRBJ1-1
TGTGCCAGCAGGATAACAGGAACTGAAGCTTTCTTT
CASRITGTEAFF
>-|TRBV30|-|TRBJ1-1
TGTGCCTGGAGTTCTCAGCTGACTTTGGCGGGGAACACTGAAGCTTTCTTT
CAWSSQLTLAGNTEAFF
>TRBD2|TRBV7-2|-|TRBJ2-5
TGTGCCAGCAGCTCCGGGACTAGGGGGGAGACCCAGTACTTC
CASSSGTRGETQYF
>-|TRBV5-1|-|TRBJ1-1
TGCGCCAGCAGCTTGTTTCAGGGTCCGGCCACTGAAGCTTTCTTT
CASSLFQGPATEAFF
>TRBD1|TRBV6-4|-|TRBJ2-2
TGTGCCAGCCAAGGGACAGCCAACACCGGGGAGCTGTTTTTT
CASQGTANTGELFF
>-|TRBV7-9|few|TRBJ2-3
TGTGCCAGCAGCTTAGAGGGGATGCACACAGATACGCAGTATTTT
CASSLEGMHTDTQYF
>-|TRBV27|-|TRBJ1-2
TGTGCCACCGCCGAGGTCGGGCGGGGAAACTATGGCTACACCTTC
CATAEVGRGNYGYTF
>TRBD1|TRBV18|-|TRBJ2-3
TGTGCCAGCTCACAGAACAGGGGAACAGATACGCAGTATTTT
CASSQNRGTDTQYF
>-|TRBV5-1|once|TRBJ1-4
TGCGCCAGCAGCTTGCCCGACAGCCTTAATGAAAAACTGTTTTTT
CASSLPDSLNEKLFF
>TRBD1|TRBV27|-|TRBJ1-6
TGTGCCAGCAGTCTCCAGGGGGCTTCACCCCTCCACTTT
CASSLQGASPLHF
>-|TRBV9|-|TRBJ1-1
TGTGCCAGCAGCGTAGACCAAAGCGCGAACACTGAAGCTTTCTTT
CASSVDQSANTEAFF
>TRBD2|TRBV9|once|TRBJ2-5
TGTGCCAGCAGCCCGAGGCGGACTAGCCCTCCGCAAGAGACCCAGTACTTC
CASSPRRTSPPQETQYF
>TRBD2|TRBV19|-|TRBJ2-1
TGTGCCAGTAGTATCGGGGGGGCCGGCGGGGTGGTGGATGAGCAGTTCTTC
CASSIGGAGGVVDEQFF
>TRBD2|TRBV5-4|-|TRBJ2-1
TGTGCCAGCAGCGGACCCGAGGGGGCGCCGGGACTAGCGGTAGACAATGAGCAGTTCTTC
CASSGPEGAPGLAVDNEQFF
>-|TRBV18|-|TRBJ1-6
TGTGCCAGCTCACCTGGGTCGGGGTCCCCCCTCCACTTT
CASSPGSGSPLHF
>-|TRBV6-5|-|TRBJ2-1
TGTGCCAGCAGTATATCTCCCGGCTCCTACAATGAGCAGTTCTTC
CASSISPGSYNEQFF
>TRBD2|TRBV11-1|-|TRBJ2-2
TGTGCCAGCAGCCAAAGGACTAGCGGTACCGGGGAGCTGTTTTTT
CASSQRTSGTGELFF
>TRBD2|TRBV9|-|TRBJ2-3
TGTGCCAGCAGCTCCCTAGCGGCCGACACAGATACGCAGTATTTT
CASSSLAADTDTQYF
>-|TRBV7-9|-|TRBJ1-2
TGTGCCACCCTGGGAGGGACTAACTATGGCTACACCTTC
CATLGGTNYGYTF
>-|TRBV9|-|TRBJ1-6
TGTGCCAGCAGCCCCGTCGAGAATTCACCCCTCCACTTT
CASSPVENSPLHF
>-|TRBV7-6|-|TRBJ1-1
TGTGCCAGCAGCTCCGGAGTGCGAACTGAAGCTTTCTTT
CASSSGVRTEAFF
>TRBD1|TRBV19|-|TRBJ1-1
TGTGCCAGTAGTAACGGACAGGGGCTGAACACTGAAGCTTTCTTT
CASSNGQGLNTEAFF
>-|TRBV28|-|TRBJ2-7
TGTGCCAGCAGTTTTTCTAGAACCGAGCAGTACTTC
CASSFSRTEQYF
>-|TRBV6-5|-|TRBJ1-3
TGTGCCAGCAGCGGACAGTCTGGAAACACCATATATTTT
CASSGQSGNTIYF
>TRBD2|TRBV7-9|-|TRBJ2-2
TGTGCCAGCAGTCCGAGGCGGGGGGACACCGGGGAGCTGTTTTTT
CASSPRRGDTGELFF
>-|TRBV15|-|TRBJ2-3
TGTGCCACCAGCAGAGATCGCGGGGCCCGCACAGATACGCAGTATTTT
CATSRDRGARTDTQYF
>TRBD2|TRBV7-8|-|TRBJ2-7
TGTGCCAGCAGCTCAGGACTAGCGGGGGGCCTCACCTCAAGCTCCTACGAGCAGTACTTC
CASSSGLAGGLTSSSYEQYF
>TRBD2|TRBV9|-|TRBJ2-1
TGTGCCAGCAGCGGTAGCGGGGGGAGTGAGCAGTTCTTC
CASSGSGGSEQFF
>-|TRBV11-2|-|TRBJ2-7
TGTGCCAGCAGCTTAGCCACGGTCCGAGTCTACGAGCAGTACTTC
CASSLATVRVYEQYF
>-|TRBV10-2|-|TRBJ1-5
TGCGCCAGCAGTGAGTTGGGGAGGGGCAGCAATCAGCCCCAGCATTTT
CASSELGRGSNQPQHF
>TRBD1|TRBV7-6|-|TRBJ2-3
TGTGCCAGCAGCTTAGTTAGTCAGGGGACAGGTACGCAGTATTTT
CASSLVSQGTGTQYF
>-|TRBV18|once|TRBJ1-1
TGTGCCAGCTCACTAACACAGAACACTGAAGCTTTCTTT
CASSLTQNTEAFF
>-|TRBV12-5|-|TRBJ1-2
TGTGCTAGTGGTCTCCTCAGGTTAGCTAACTATGGCTACACCTTC
CASGLLRLANYGYTF
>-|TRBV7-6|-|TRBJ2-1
TGTGCCAGCAGCTTAGGTATAGGAGGTCACAATGAGCAGTTCTTC
CASSLGIGGHNEQFF